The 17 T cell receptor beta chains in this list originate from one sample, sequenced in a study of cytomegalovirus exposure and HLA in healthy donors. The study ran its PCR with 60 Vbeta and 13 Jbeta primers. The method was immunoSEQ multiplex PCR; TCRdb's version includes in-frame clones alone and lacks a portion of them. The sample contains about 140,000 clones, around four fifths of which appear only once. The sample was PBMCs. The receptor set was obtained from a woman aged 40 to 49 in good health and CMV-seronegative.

The CDR3 loop is CASSSPRPRGAFF. The CDR3 DNA reads as TGTGCCAGCAGTTCTCCCAGACCGCGGGGAGCTTTCTTT. V gene TRBV6-5 combines with J gene TRBJ1-1, with D hard to call. From germline, CDR1 is MNHEY and CDR2 SVGAGI. The germline V and J ends were trimmed by 4 bases and 10 bases, with 16 bases remaining between them. This CDR3 has 13 residues.

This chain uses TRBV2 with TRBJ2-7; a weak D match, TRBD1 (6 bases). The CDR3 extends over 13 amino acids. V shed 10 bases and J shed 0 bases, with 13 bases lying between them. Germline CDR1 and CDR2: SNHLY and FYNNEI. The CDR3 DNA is TGTGCCACCACTACAGGGTCCTCCTACGAGCAGTACTTC. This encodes CATTTGSSYEQYF.

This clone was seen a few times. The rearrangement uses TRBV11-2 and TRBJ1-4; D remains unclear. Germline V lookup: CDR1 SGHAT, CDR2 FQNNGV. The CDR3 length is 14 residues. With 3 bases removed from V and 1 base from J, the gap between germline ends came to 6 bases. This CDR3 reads CASSLAETNEKLFF. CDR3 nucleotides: TGTGCCAGCAGCTTGGCAGAAACTAATGAAAAACTGTTTTTT.

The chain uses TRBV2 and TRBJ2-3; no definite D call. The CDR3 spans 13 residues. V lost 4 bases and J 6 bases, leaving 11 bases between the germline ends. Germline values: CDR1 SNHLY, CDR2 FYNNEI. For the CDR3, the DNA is TGTGCCAGCAGTGGATTACTGCTCGATACGCAGTATTTT. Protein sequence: CASSGLLLDTQYF.

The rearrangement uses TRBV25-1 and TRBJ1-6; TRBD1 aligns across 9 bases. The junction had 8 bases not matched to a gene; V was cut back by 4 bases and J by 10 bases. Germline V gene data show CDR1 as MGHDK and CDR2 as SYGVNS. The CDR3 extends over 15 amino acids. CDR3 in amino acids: CASSAATGGRSPLHF. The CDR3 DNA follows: TGTGCCAGCAGTGCCGCGACAGGGGGTAGATCACCCCTCCACTTT.

The CDR3 here is CASSPGQGYTEAFF. In nucleotides, the CDR3 is TGTGCCAGCAGCCCGGGACAGGGCTATACTGAAGCTTTCTTT. The gene calls are TRBV6-1 and TRBJ1-1; 9 nucleotides agree with TRBD1. The CDR3 runs to 14 residues. The V gene end was trimmed by 6 bases and the J gene end by 5 bases; junction bases not matched to a gene: 7. Germline V gene lookup returns CDR1 MNHNS and CDR2 SASEGT.

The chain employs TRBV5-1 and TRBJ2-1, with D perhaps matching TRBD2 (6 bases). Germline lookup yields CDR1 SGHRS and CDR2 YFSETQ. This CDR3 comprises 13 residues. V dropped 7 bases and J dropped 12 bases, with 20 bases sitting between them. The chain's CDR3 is CASRPDLAFRQFF. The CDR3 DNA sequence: TGCGCCAGCCGACCCGACCTAGCGTTTAGGCAGTTCTTC.

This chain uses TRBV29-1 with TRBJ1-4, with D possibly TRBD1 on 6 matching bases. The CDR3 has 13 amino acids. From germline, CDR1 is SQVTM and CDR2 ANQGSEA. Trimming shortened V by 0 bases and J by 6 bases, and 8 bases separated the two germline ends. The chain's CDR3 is CSVEEGADEKLFF. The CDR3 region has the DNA TGCAGCGTTGAAGAGGGGGCCGATGAAAAACTGTTTTTT.

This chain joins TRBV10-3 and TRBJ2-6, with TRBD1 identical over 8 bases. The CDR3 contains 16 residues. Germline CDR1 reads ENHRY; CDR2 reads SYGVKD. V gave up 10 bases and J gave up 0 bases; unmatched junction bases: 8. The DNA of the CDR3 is TGTGCCAGCTCCCGGGACAGGATCTCTGGGGCCAACGTCCTGACTTTC. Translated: CASSRDRISGANVLTF.

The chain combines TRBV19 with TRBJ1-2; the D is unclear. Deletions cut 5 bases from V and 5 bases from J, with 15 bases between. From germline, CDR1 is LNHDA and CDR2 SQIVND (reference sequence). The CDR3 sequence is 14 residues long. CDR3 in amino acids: CASSLLGFWYGYTF. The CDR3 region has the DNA TGTGCCAGTAGTCTCCTAGGTTTTTGGTATGGCTACACCTTC.

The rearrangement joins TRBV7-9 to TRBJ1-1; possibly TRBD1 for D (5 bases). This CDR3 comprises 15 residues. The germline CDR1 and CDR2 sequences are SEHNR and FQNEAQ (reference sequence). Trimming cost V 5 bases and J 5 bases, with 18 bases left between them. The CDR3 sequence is CASSPLGGEGTEAFF. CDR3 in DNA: TGTGCCAGCAGCCCTCTTGGGGGGGAAGGGACTGAAGCTTTCTTT. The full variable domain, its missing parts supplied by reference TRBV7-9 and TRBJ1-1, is DTGVSQNPRHKITKRGQNVTFRCDPISEHNRLYWYRQTLGQGPEFLTYFQNEAQLEKSRLLSDRFSAERPKGSFSTLEIQRTEQGDSAMYLCASSPLGGEGTEAFFGQGTRLTVV.

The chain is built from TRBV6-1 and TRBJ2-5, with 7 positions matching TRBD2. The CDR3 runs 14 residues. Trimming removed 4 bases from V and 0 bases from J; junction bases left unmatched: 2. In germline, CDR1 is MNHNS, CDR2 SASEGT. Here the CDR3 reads CASSVGTNQETQYF. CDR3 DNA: TGTGCCAGCAGTGTCGGGACTAACCAAGAGACCCAGTACTTC.

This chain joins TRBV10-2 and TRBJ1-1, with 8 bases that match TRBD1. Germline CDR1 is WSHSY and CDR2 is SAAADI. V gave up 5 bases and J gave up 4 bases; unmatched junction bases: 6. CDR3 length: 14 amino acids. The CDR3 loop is CASSYRGEGTEAFF. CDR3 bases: TGCGCCAGCAGTTACAGGGGGGAAGGCACTGAAGCTTTCTTT.

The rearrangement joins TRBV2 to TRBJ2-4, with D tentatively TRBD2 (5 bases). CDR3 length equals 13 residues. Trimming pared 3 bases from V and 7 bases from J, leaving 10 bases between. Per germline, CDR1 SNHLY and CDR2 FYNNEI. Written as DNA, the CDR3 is TGTGCCAGCAGTGATGAGGGCCGTAACATTCAGTACTTC. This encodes CASSDEGRNIQYF.

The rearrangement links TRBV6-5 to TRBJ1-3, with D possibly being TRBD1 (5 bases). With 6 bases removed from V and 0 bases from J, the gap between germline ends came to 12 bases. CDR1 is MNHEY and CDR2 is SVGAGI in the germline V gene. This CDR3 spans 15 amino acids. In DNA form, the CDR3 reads TGTGCCAGCAGAAGGGGAGGAAGCTCTGGAAACACCATATATTTT. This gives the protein CASRRGGSSGNTIYF.

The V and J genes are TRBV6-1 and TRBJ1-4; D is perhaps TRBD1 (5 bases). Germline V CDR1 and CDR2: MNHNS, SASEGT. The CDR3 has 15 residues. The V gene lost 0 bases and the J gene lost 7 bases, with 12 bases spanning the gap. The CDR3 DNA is TGTGCCAGCAGTGAAGCGTCGGGGGTTGGTGAAAAACTGTTTTTT. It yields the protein CASSEASGVGEKLFF.

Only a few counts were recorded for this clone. DNA for the CDR3: TGTGCCAGTTTCACCGGGACTAGCGGCACAGATACGCAGTATTTT. Residues: CASFTGTSGTDTQYF. V and J are TRBV6-1 and TRBJ2-3, with 10 bases matching TRBD2. The V and J ends lost 9 bases and 1 base, in that order; junction bases with no gene match: 7. CDR1 and CDR2 (germline): MNHNS, SASEGT. The CDR3 contains 15 residues.